This T cell receptor beta chain comes out of a study of T cells in Graves' hyperthyroidism and ophthalmopathy. This clonotype was counted ten times or more. The investigators amplified TCR beta CDR3 regions from RNA transcripts. The HTBI primer set was used in a first-round RT-PCR of the TCR CDR3. Each CDR3 protein gets one entry after TCRdb re-called the multiplex PCR reads with MiXCR. The sample contains 640,000 or so distinct CDR3 sequences, 12% to 15% of which appear only once. The V end was cut by 5 bases, the J end by 6 bases, with 13 bases between. Germline assignment: CDR1 MNHNS and CDR2 SASEGT. The CDR3 consists of 13 residues. The cohort's ophthalmopathy patients, a group with duration under 3 months, had a Clinical Activity Score of at least 3 and a NOSPECS grade of at least 4.

This sequence originates from a woman aged 18-29 years with Graves' ophthalmopathy. Material: blood. The V and J genes are TRBV6-1 and TRBJ1-2; no clear D gene. CDR3 sequence (DNA): TGTGCCAGCAGTTCGCGGTGGGATCATGGCTACACCTTC. This gives the protein CASSSRWDHGYTF.